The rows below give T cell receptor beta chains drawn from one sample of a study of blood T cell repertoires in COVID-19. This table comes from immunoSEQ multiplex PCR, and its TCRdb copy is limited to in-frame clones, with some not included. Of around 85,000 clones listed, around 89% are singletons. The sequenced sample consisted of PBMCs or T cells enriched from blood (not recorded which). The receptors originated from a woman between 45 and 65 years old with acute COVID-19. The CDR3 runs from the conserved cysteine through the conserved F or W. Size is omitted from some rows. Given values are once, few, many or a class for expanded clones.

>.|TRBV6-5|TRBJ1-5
CASKALTGVDQPQHF
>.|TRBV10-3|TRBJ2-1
CAISEIAGGYNEQFF
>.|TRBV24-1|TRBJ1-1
CATSVGTNTEAFF
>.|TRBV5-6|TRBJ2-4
CASSPGLAAKNIQYF
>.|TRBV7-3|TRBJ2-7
CASSLRGTSGSRSYEQYF
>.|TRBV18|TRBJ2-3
CASSPSGSWDTQYF
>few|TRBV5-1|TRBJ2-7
CASSPGGYEQYF
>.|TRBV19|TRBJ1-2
CASSITFSNRDPYGYTF
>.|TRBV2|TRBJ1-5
CASSGFRGMGYQPQHF
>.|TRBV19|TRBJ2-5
CASSTGKTSGFKETQYF
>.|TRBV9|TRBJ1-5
CASSVGGGRDQPQHF
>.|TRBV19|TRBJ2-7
CASSSPGQGAYEQYF
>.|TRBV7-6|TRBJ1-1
CASSLYESDTEAFF
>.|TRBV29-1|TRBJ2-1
CSVEVDRNNEQFF
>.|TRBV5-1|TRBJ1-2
CASSLTGEVDYGYTF
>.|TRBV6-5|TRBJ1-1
CASRPTRDRGTEAFF
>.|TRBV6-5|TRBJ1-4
CASSLDRSNEKLFF
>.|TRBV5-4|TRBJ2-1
CASSWAGTRTFNEQFF
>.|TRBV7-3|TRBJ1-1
CASSLSGVRNTEAFF
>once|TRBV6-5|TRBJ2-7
CASSSAGVGEQYF
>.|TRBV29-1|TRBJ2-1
CSVDPGRGALGEQFF
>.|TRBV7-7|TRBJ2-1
CASSLNGGAEQFF
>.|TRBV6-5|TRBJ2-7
CASSYSRSPQQYF
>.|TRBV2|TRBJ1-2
CASSERGDSYGYTF
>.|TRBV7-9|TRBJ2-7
CASSHDSGTGRNEQYF
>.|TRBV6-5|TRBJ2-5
CASSYSISAAQGAQYF
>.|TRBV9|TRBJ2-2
CASSVLAGVSTGELFF
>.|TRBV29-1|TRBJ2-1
CSVAEAGTYNEQFF
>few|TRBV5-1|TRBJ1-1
CASRDNFDNTEAFF
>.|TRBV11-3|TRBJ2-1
CASSLAQGSNEQFF
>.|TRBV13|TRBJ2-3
CASSLDGGISTDTQYF
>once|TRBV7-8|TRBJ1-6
CASSLGQAGNPSYNSPLHF
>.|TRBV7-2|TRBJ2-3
CASGTSLSDTQYF
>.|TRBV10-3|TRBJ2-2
CAIRGTSDTGELFF
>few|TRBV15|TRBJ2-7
CATSRDRDRLFF
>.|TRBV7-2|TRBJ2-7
CASSLGGGRTYEQYF
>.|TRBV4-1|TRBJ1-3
CASSLTPGGNTIYF
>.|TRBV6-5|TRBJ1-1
CASSYIQGESEAFF
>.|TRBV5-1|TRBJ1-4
CASSFRGMGEKLFF
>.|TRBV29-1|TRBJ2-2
CSGRNTGELFF
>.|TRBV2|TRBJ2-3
CASSVKGRSDTQYF
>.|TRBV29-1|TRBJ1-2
CSVGTGGYGYTF
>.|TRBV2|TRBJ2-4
CASSEARGANQYF
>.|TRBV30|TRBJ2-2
CAWSVRPGKATGELFF
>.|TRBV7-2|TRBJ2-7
CASSLAAQGLLGSYEQYF
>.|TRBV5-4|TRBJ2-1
CASSLDLTSGVLDEQFF
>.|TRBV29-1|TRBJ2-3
CSSGTESTDTQYF
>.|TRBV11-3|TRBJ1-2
CASSLRGAGYGYTF
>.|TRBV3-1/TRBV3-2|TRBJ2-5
CASSQAHWEASGDQETQYF
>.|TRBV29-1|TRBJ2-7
CSVRTGASGEQYF
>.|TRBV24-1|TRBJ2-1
CATSDLGRTNEQFF
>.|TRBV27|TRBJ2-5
CASRPRDTQETQYF
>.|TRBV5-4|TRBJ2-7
CASSLGTVPYEQYF
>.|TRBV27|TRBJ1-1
CASSWGGGNTEAFF
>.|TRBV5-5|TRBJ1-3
CASSHSFGQGTRNTIYF
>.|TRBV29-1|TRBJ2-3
CSDISGSTDTQYF